The 19 T cell receptor beta chains below all came from one sample that was sequenced in a study of cytomegalovirus exposure and HLA in healthy donors. PCR primers comprised 60 Vbeta and 13 Jbeta primers. The data were produced by immunoSEQ multiplex PCR, yet TCRdb's version contains in-frame clones alone and is incomplete. Counted here are around 130,000 clones, around 81% occurring once; the ten biggest clones make up about 0.7%. The sequenced sample was PBMCs. The receptors originated from a man younger than 35 in good health and CMV-seronegative.

The V and J genes are TRBV27 and TRBJ2-1; D is unclear. With 7 bases removed from V and 7 bases from J, the gap between germline ends came to 8 bases. This CDR3 comprises 11 residues. Germline V gene lookup returns CDR1 MNHEY and CDR2 SMNVEV (reference sequence). CDR3 coding DNA: TGTGCCAGCAATACCGGGAATGAGCAGTTCTTC. Amino acids: CASNTGNEQFF.

The chain carries TRBV5-1 and TRBJ2-7, with TRBD2 identical over 7 bases. In germline, CDR1 is SGHRS, CDR2 YFSETQ. The CDR3 covers 14 residues. V gave up 0 bases and J gave up 7 bases; unmatched junction bases: 7. CDR3: CASSLVGTIKEQYF. The CDR3 bases are TGCGCCAGCAGCTTGGTGGGGACTATAAAGGAGCAGTACTTC.

This chain uses TRBV6-1 with TRBJ1-2; perhaps TRBD1 as D (6 bases). Germline lookup yields CDR1 MNHNS and CDR2 SASEGT. V shed 2 bases and J shed 0 bases, with 13 bases lying between them. CDR3 length: 16 amino acids. CDR3 DNA sequence: TGTGCCAGCAGTGAACCACTCAGGGGCACTAACTATGGCTACACCTTC. As protein: CASSEPLRGTNYGYTF.

V is TRBV19 and J is TRBJ2-4; perhaps TRBD2 as D (6 bases). Germline CDR1 LNHDA, CDR2 SQIVND (reference sequence). The CDR3 runs to 16 residues. Deletions cut 0 bases from V and 0 bases from J, with 9 bases between. CDR3 bases: TGTGCCAGTAGTATAGATGCGGGGCTAGCCAAAAACATTCAGTACTTC. It encodes CASSIDAGLAKNIQYF.

This clone was picked up a small number of times. V is TRBV7-6 and J is TRBJ1-5, with no clear D. Trimming removed 0 bases from V and 5 bases from J, with 8 bases in between. Germline CDR1 reads SGHVS; CDR2 reads FNYEAQ. The CDR3 covers 14 residues. CDR3 sequence (DNA): TGTGCCAGCAGCTTAGCGATCCGGGATCAGCCCCAGCATTTT. It specifies CASSLAIRDQPQHF.

J is TRBJ1-5 and V is TRBV28; 7 bases match TRBD1. The CDR3 consists of 19 residues. CDR1 MDHEN and CDR2 SYDVKM come from the germline V gene. Germline trimming cut 6 bases from V and 0 bases from J; bases unmatched to any gene: 17. CDR3: CASRPRGGRGAYSNQPQHF. The DNA for the CDR3 is TGTGCCAGCAGACCCCGGGGGGGCAGGGGGGCCTATAGCAATCAGCCCCAGCATTTT.

V gene TRBV29-1 combines with J gene TRBJ1-2, with D possibly matching TRBD1 (6 bases). This CDR3 has 15 residues. Trimming cost V 6 bases and J 3 bases, with 20 bases left between them. In germline, CDR1 is SQVTM, CDR2 ANQGSEA. In DNA form, the CDR3 reads TGCAGCGTCGAGGGGGGGATTGGCATCTACTATGGCTACACCTTC. Protein product: CSVEGGIGIYYGYTF.

The chain has TRBV27 and TRBJ2-7, with D possibly TRBD1 on 5 matching bases. V was clipped by 6 bases and J by 3 bases, with 15 bases between them. CDR1 is MNHEY, CDR2 SMNVEV, per germline (reference sequence). The CDR3 contains 14 residues. The CDR3 DNA reads as TGTGCCAGCAGCACCTACGCTGACAGCTACGAGCAGTACTTC. Translated: CASSTYADSYEQYF.

For the CDR3, the DNA is TGTGCCAGCAGACTGGGCTGGGGCCCCTCCTACGAGCAGTACTTC. Encoded protein: CASRLGWGPSYEQYF. The chain couples TRBV6-5 to TRBJ2-7; a weak D match, TRBD1 (5 bases). The length of the CDR3 is 15 residues. Trimming took off 6 bases at V and 0 bases at J, with 15 bases between the two ends. Germline values: CDR1 MNHEY, CDR2 SVGAGI.

The V gene is TRBV11-1, the J gene TRBJ2-7; maybe TRBD2 (5 bases). Trimming shortened V by 5 bases and J by 0 bases, and 14 bases separated the two germline ends. The CDR3 runs 15 residues. CDR1 and CDR2 from the germline V gene are SGHAT and FQDESV (reference sequence). The CDR3 spells CASSHEEASSYEQYF. Here the CDR3 DNA reads TGTGCCAGCAGCCATGAGGAGGCGAGCTCCTACGAGCAGTACTTC.

This chain uses TRBV7-9 with TRBJ2-3; D is perhaps TRBD1 (6 bases). Between the trimmed V and J ends, which lost 5 bases and 2 bases, there was a span of 17 bases. Germline assignment: CDR1 SEHNR and CDR2 FQNEAQ (reference sequence). CDR3 size: 16 residues. CDR3 sequence: CASSPATGTHTDTQYF. CDR3 DNA: TGTGCCAGCAGCCCGGCCACCGGGACACACACAGATACGCAGTATTTT.

The chain carries TRBV19 and TRBJ1-5; D unresolved. Trimming left V 3 bases short and J 0 bases short, with 15 bases between. The CDR3 contains 17 residues. Germline-derived CDR1 and CDR2 are LNHDA and SQIVND (reference sequence). CDR3 residues: CASSIPGWRDSNQPQHF. The DNA of the CDR3 is TGTGCCAGTAGTATCCCAGGATGGCGGGATAGCAATCAGCCCCAGCATTTT.

The table lists this clone with a count of one. The rearrangement joins TRBV5-1 to TRBJ1-1; TRBD1 aligns across 7 bases. Germline trimming cut 2 bases from V and 0 bases from J; bases unmatched to any gene: 7. Germline V gives CDR1 SGHRS, CDR2 YFSETQ. The CDR3 consists of 16 residues. In DNA, the CDR3 is TGCGCCAGCAGCTTAGCACGACAGGGCATGAACACTGAAGCTTTCTTT. It translates to CASSLARQGMNTEAFF. The whole variable domain, filled in from reference TRBV5-1 and TRBJ1-1, reads KAGVTQTPRYLIKTRGQQVTLSCSPISGHRSVSWYQQTPGQGLQFLFEYFSETQRNKGNFPGRFSGRQFSNSRSEMNVSTLELGDSALYLCASSLARQGMNTEAFFGQGTRLTVV.

The V and J genes are TRBV6-4 and TRBJ2-2; 11 bases agree with TRBD2. From germline, CDR1 is MRHNA and CDR2 SNTAGT. V lost 0 bases and J lost 6; bases outside the gene matches: 3. CDR3 length equals 16 residues. CDR3 sequence: CASSDSTSGESGELFF. The CDR3 nucleotides read TGTGCCAGCAGTGACTCGACTAGCGGGGAATCCGGGGAGCTGTTTTTT.

This chain links TRBV2 with TRBJ1-1; D remains ambiguous. Trimming removed 4 bases from V and 10 bases from J, with 7 bases in between. This CDR3 region has 10 residues. The germline V gene has CDR1 SNHLY and CDR2 FYNNEI. CDR3 loop: CASSGTLAFF. Written as DNA, the CDR3 is TGTGCCAGCAGTGGGACTTTAGCTTTCTTT.

This chain links TRBV7-2 with TRBJ2-7; TRBD1 aligns across 11 bases. This CDR3 comprises 16 residues. Germline loops: CDR1 SGHTA, CDR2 FQGNSA. After removal of 5 bases from V and 3 bases from J, the junction contained 9 bases not matched to a gene. Here the CDR3 DNA reads TGTGCCAGCAGCCGCCGCGGGACAGGGGGGAACTACGAGCAGTACTTC. Encoded protein: CASSRRGTGGNYEQYF.

The rearrangement links TRBV7-9 to TRBJ2-5, with D unclear. Germline lookup yields CDR1 SEHNR and CDR2 FQNEAQ (reference sequence). V lost 5 bases and J 5 bases, leaving 18 bases between the germline ends. This CDR3 is 15 amino acids long. DNA for the CDR3: TGTGCCAGCAGCCCCACCAAAAGCCTGTGGGAGACCCAGTACTTC. It encodes CASSPTKSLWETQYF.

The chain couples TRBV11-2 to TRBJ1-2; possible D gene TRBD1, 5 bases. Germline V gene sequence: CDR1 SGHAT, CDR2 FQNNGV. This CDR3 contains 16 residues. With 0 bases removed from V and 4 bases from J, the gap between germline ends came to 15 bases. CDR3 nucleotide sequence: TGTGCCAGCAGCTTAGACTCAAGGGGTTACATCTATGGCTACACCTTC. As protein: CASSLDSRGYIYGYTF.

This chain joins TRBV7-2 and TRBJ2-7; D is perhaps TRBD2 (5 bases). CDR1 and CDR2 from the germline V gene are SGHTA and FQGNSA. The CDR3 consists of 14 residues. Trimming left V 5 bases short and J 4 bases short, with 15 bases between. DNA of the CDR3: TGTGCCAGCAGCGTGGGAGAAATTCGGTACGAGCAGTACTTC. Encoded protein: CASSVGEIRYEQYF.